The text below deals with one T cell receptor beta chain. This entry comes from a study of OX40 agonist ivuxolimab in advanced cancers. Overall study: Treatment of patients was with ivuxolimab, an agonistic anti-OX40 (CD134) antibody.

Clones were sequenced by immunoSEQ multiplex PCR, and TCRdb holds only the in-frame ones, with some missing. Among tens of thousands of clones listed, roughly 87% were seen once. Trimming shortened V by 4 bases and J by 3 bases, and 10 bases separated the two germline ends. The CDR3 is 14 residues long. Germline values: CDR1 SGHRS, CDR2 YFSETQ. The input for sequencing was CD4+ or CD8+ T cells sorted from blood, taken in a trial of the OX40 agonist ivuxolimab. The chain carries TRBV5-1 and TRBJ2-2; D is undetermined. The sequence came from an adult with an advanced solid tumor such as melanoma, head and neck, liver or kidney cancer. CDR3: CASSARVDTGELFF. The CDR3 nucleotides are TGCGCCAGCAGCGCCCGGGTTGACACCGGGGAGCTGTTTTTT.